This T cell receptor (beta chain) was observed in a study of blood T cell repertoires in COVID-19. Whole-study context: The analysed material was cDNA or gDNA that came from T cells, B-cell-depleted T cells, or PBMCs.

Original processing methods: From reference gene primer amplification, estimates of nucleated cell counts were derived. Profiling relied on immunoSEQ multiplex PCR, and the TCRdb table lists in-frame clones only, not all of them. The DNA was the basis for D and trimming; V, J and clone size are from that table. The data show 110,000 to 150,000 clones, around nine tenths seen once. This clone was detected only a few times. The specimen sequenced was peripheral blood. This receptor was identified in a man between 60 and 70 years old with active or convalescent COVID-19.

The CDR3 nucleotides are TGTGCCACCAGTGTATCGCTAGCGGGAATGGAGACCCAGTACTTC. Translating gives CATSVSLAGMETQYF. The chain has TRBV24-1 and TRBJ2-5; 9 bases map to TRBD2. The CDR3 has 15 residues. Germline CDR1 reads KGHDR; CDR2 reads SFDVKD. J was trimmed by 5 bases and V by 5 bases; bases with no gene match: 8.